This is a list of T cell receptor beta chains from one sample in a study of blood T cell repertoires in COVID-19. Clones were sequenced by immunoSEQ multiplex PCR, and TCRdb holds only the in-frame ones, with some missing. The top ten clones hold 9.5% to 12% of a sample with approximately 84,000 clones, approximately 87% of them seen once. Sequenced: peripheral blood. The receptors were sampled from a human donor in a cohort sampled during active COVID-19. Both conserved end residues are part of each CDR3. The order of the fields is clone size, J gene, D gene, V gene, CDR3 DNA, CDR3 protein. A D gene is named only where the DNA matches it firmly. Not every row has a clone size; where given, it reads once, few, many or a size class.

clone_size: .
j_call: TRBJ1-2
d_call: .
v_call: TRBV6-5
cdr3_nt: TGTGCCAGCTTCCGGGACACCCTCTATGGCTACACCTTC
cdr3_aa: CASFRDTLYGYTF

clone_size: .
j_call: TRBJ1-3
d_call: .
v_call: TRBV7-2
cdr3_nt: TGTGCCAGCAGCTTAGTTTCAGGGGATCATGGAAACACCATATATTTT
cdr3_aa: CASSLVSGDHGNTIYF

clone_size: .
j_call: TRBJ1-1
d_call: .
v_call: TRBV12-3/TRBV12-4
cdr3_nt: TGTGCCAGCAGATCGACAGAGAACACTGAAGCTTTCTTT
cdr3_aa: CASRSTENTEAFF

clone_size: .
j_call: TRBJ1-2
d_call: TRBD1
v_call: TRBV29-1
cdr3_nt: TGCAGCGTTGGGGACAGGGGGCACTATGGCTACACCTTC
cdr3_aa: CSVGDRGHYGYTF

clone_size: .
j_call: TRBJ2-7
d_call: TRBD2
v_call: TRBV28
cdr3_nt: TGTGCCAGCAGTTTGCGGGGGGGTCACGAGCAGTACTTC
cdr3_aa: CASSLRGGHEQYF

clone_size: .
j_call: TRBJ2-1
d_call: TRBD2
v_call: TRBV5-1
cdr3_nt: TGCGCCAGCAGCCTGGAAGGAGGGGCTAGCGGGAGAGCGAGCTCCTACAATGAGCAGTTCTTC
cdr3_aa: CASSLEGGASGRASSYNEQFF

clone_size: .
j_call: TRBJ1-1
d_call: TRBD1
v_call: TRBV5-6
cdr3_nt: TGTGCCAGCAGCTTAAACAGGGGGCGGACTGAAGCTTTCTTT
cdr3_aa: CASSLNRGRTEAFF

clone_size: .
j_call: TRBJ1-1
d_call: .
v_call: TRBV6-5
cdr3_nt: TGTGCCAGCAGTTACTTTCGTCAGGGGAACACTGAAGCTTTCTTT
cdr3_aa: CASSYFRQGNTEAFF

clone_size: once
j_call: TRBJ2-2
d_call: TRBD1
v_call: TRBV12-3/TRBV12-4
cdr3_nt: TGTGCCAGCAGACAGGGGGCCGGGGAGCTGTTTTTT
cdr3_aa: CASRQGAGELFF

clone_size: .
j_call: TRBJ2-1
d_call: TRBD1
v_call: TRBV2
cdr3_nt: TGTGCCAGCAATTGGCAGGGGGACAATGAGCAGTTCTTC
cdr3_aa: CASNWQGDNEQFF

clone_size: .
j_call: TRBJ1-5
d_call: TRBD1
v_call: TRBV11-2
cdr3_nt: TGTGCCAGCAGCCCCGACAGGGGGGGGAATCAGCCCCAGCATTTT
cdr3_aa: CASSPDRGGNQPQHF

clone_size: .
j_call: TRBJ2-3
d_call: TRBD2
v_call: TRBV6-2/TRBV6-3
cdr3_nt: TGTGCCAGCAGTTACGATCGCCGCGGGGGGACTAGCACAGATACGCAGTATTTT
cdr3_aa: CASSYDRRGGTSTDTQYF

clone_size: .
j_call: TRBJ1-5
d_call: TRBD1
v_call: TRBV6-2/TRBV6-3
cdr3_nt: TGTGCCAGCAGTTATTGGGGACAGGGTGGCAATCAGCCCCAGCATTTT
cdr3_aa: CASSYWGQGGNQPQHF

clone_size: .
j_call: TRBJ1-3
d_call: .
v_call: TRBV4-2
cdr3_nt: TGTGCCAGCAGCCAAGTACAGTTCTCTGGAAACACCATATATTTT
cdr3_aa: CASSQVQFSGNTIYF

clone_size: .
j_call: TRBJ2-2
d_call: TRBD1
v_call: TRBV25-1
cdr3_nt: TGTGCCAGCCAAAACCCGACAGGGGTTAGGGACACCGGGGAGCTGTTTTTT
cdr3_aa: CASQNPTGVRDTGELFF

clone_size: .
j_call: TRBJ2-1
d_call: TRBD2
v_call: TRBV4-1
cdr3_nt: TGCGCCAGCAGCCAAGGTCGACTAGCGGGGAGATACAATGAGCAGTTCTTC
cdr3_aa: CASSQGRLAGRYNEQFF

clone_size: .
j_call: TRBJ2-1
d_call: .
v_call: TRBV9
cdr3_nt: TGTGCCAGCACCGGGGGCTCCTACAATGAGCAGTTCTTC
cdr3_aa: CASTGGSYNEQFF

clone_size: few
j_call: TRBJ2-1
d_call: .
v_call: TRBV5-1
cdr3_nt: TGCGCCAGCAGCGTGCCTAGCTCTAACTCCTACAATGAGCAGTTCTTC
cdr3_aa: CASSVPSSNSYNEQFF

clone_size: once
j_call: TRBJ2-5
d_call: TRBD2
v_call: TRBV19
cdr3_nt: TGTGCCAGTAGCCTCGACGGGGGGGTTCAGACCCAGTACTTC
cdr3_aa: CASSLDGGVQTQYF

clone_size: .
j_call: TRBJ1-1
d_call: .
v_call: TRBV7-2
cdr3_nt: TGTGCCAGCAGCAGACAGGATTTTATGAACACTGAAGCTTTCTTT
cdr3_aa: CASSRQDFMNTEAFF

clone_size: .
j_call: TRBJ2-7
d_call: TRBD1
v_call: TRBV10-3
cdr3_nt: TGTGCCATCGAGGAGCAGGGGGCTCACGAGCAGTACTTC
cdr3_aa: CAIEEQGAHEQYF

clone_size: .
j_call: TRBJ2-5
d_call: .
v_call: TRBV29-1
cdr3_nt: TGCAGCGTTGTCGGTGGAGCGAGGGAGACCCAGTACTTC
cdr3_aa: CSVVGGARETQYF

clone_size: .
j_call: TRBJ2-7
d_call: .
v_call: TRBV4-2
cdr3_nt: TGTGCCAGCAGCCAAGATGTAGGAGTTGCTAACGAGCAGTACTTC
cdr3_aa: CASSQDVGVANEQYF

clone_size: .
j_call: TRBJ1-2
d_call: .
v_call: TRBV3-1/TRBV3-2
cdr3_nt: TGTGCCAGCAGCCAGTGGGAGGAGGATGGCTACACCTTC
cdr3_aa: CASSQWEEDGYTF

clone_size: .
j_call: TRBJ2-3
d_call: .
v_call: TRBV6-2/TRBV6-3
cdr3_nt: TGTGCCAGCAGTTACCCCAACACAGATACGCAGTATTTT
cdr3_aa: CASSYPNTDTQYF

clone_size: .
j_call: TRBJ1-5
d_call: TRBD1
v_call: TRBV29-1
cdr3_nt: TGCAGCGTCGCTGGACAGGGGGCCAGTCAGCCCCAGCATTTT
cdr3_aa: CSVAGQGASQPQHF

clone_size: .
j_call: TRBJ1-6
d_call: .
v_call: TRBV7-9
cdr3_nt: TGTGCCAGCAGGCGAGACAGTTTTCAGCCCTATAATTCACCCCTCCACTTT
cdr3_aa: CASRRDSFQPYNSPLHF

clone_size: once
j_call: TRBJ2-7
d_call: TRBD1
v_call: TRBV9
cdr3_nt: TGTGCCAGCAGCGTTGGGACAGGGAGTTCCTACGAGCAGTACTTC
cdr3_aa: CASSVGTGSSYEQYF

clone_size: .
j_call: TRBJ2-7
d_call: .
v_call: TRBV10-3
cdr3_nt: TGTGCCATCAGTAATCAGGGCTACGAGCAGTACTTC
cdr3_aa: CAISNQGYEQYF

clone_size: .
j_call: TRBJ2-7
d_call: TRBD2
v_call: TRBV5-8
cdr3_nt: TGTGCCAGCAGCTTGGTCAGAAGCGGGACCTACGAGCAGTACTTC
cdr3_aa: CASSLVRSGTYEQYF

clone_size: .
j_call: TRBJ1-4
d_call: TRBD1
v_call: TRBV5-4
cdr3_nt: TGTGCCAGCAGCGGGCCCAGGACAGGGAATGAAAAACTGTTTTTT
cdr3_aa: CASSGPRTGNEKLFF

clone_size: .
j_call: TRBJ1-2
d_call: TRBD1
v_call: TRBV14
cdr3_nt: TGTGCCAGCAGCTTGTCGACAGGGGGTAACTATGGCTACACCTTC
cdr3_aa: CASSLSTGGNYGYTF

clone_size: .
j_call: TRBJ2-5
d_call: TRBD1
v_call: TRBV7-7
cdr3_nt: TGTGCTAGCAGCTTAGACAGGGGGCTCCAAGAGACCCAGTACTTC
cdr3_aa: CASSLDRGLQETQYF

clone_size: .
j_call: TRBJ2-3
d_call: .
v_call: TRBV30
cdr3_nt: TGTGCCTGGAGCTTGGACAGTAATACGCAGTATTTT
cdr3_aa: CAWSLDSNTQYF

clone_size: .
j_call: TRBJ1-4
d_call: .
v_call: TRBV7-2
cdr3_nt: TGTGCCAGCAGTAGGACGACGGGAGAAAAACTGTTTTTT
cdr3_aa: CASSRTTGEKLFF

clone_size: .
j_call: TRBJ1-2
d_call: .
v_call: TRBV11-2
cdr3_nt: TGTGCCAGCAGCTTACGCGACTTCTATGGCTACACCTTC
cdr3_aa: CASSLRDFYGYTF